These 28 T cell receptor beta chains came from one sample sequenced in a study of blood T cell repertoires in COVID-19. Generated by immunoSEQ multiplex PCR, the TCRdb table keeps only in-frame clones and is missing some. This sample has about 280,000 clones; approximately 89% occur once, and the top ten carry approximately 3%. Sample: PBMCs or T cells enriched from blood (not recorded which). The receptors were sampled from a man aged 40-50 years who had been exposed to COVID-19.

CDR3 region: CASSASGSTDEQYF. The CDR3 DNA sequence: TGTGCCAGCAGCGCGAGCGGGAGTACCGACGAGCAGTACTTC. The rearrangement links TRBV9 to TRBJ2-7; TRBD2 matches at 8 bases. Trimming took 3 bases from V and 5 from J; bases not matched to a gene: 7. The CDR3 runs 14 residues. CDR1 and CDR2 from the germline V gene are SGDLS and YYNGEE.

This clone was picked up one time. The V call is TRBV19, the J call TRBJ2-1; D gene unclear. The germline gives CDR1 LNHDA, CDR2 SQIVND (reference sequence). The V end was cut by 10 bases, the J end by 1 base, with 8 bases between. This CDR3 contains 12 residues. The CDR3 DNA sequence: TGTGCCACCCAGAAGTCCTACAATGAGCAGTTCTTC. This sequence encodes CATQKSYNEQFF.

The CDR3 sequence is CASSPPPGGGAEAFF. The CDR3 bases are TGTGCCAGCAGTCCACCCCCGGGGGGAGGGGCTGAAGCTTTCTTT. The genes are TRBV28 and TRBJ1-1, with D possibly being TRBD1 (5 bases). The V end lost 5 bases, the J end lost 6 bases, and 19 bases lay between the germline ends. The CDR3 covers 15 residues. Germline assignment: CDR1 MDHEN and CDR2 SYDVKM.

The V gene is TRBV6-2 or TRBV6-3, the J gene TRBJ1-1, with 8 bases that match TRBD1. Trimming cost V 2 bases and J 0 bases; bases outside gene matches: 2. Germline CDR1 reads MNHEY; CDR2 reads SVGEGT. The CDR3 extends over 15 amino acids. The CDR3 DNA reads as TGTGCCAGCAGTTACCCACAGGGGGTGAACACTGAAGCTTTCTTT. Translated: CASSYPQGVNTEAFF.

The gene calls are TRBV25-1 and TRBJ2-6; D gene ambiguous. Germline CDR1 and CDR2: MGHDK and SYGVNS. The CDR3 is 16 amino acids. The germline V and J ends were trimmed by 5 bases and 0 bases, with 11 bases remaining between them. The CDR3 sequence is CASSINSRSGANVLTF. The CDR3 DNA reads as TGTGCCAGCAGTATAAACTCCCGCTCTGGGGCCAACGTCCTGACTTTC.

V usage is TRBV7-2 and J usage is TRBJ2-7; a weak D match, TRBD1 (6 bases). CDR1 and CDR2 from the germline V gene are SGHTA and FQGNSA. The germline V and J ends were trimmed by 1 base and 3 bases, with 16 bases remaining between them. The CDR3 covers 16 residues. CDR3 coding DNA: TGTGCCAGCAGCTTAGTTTCGGACAGCGGCTTCTACGAGCAGTACTTC. It is translated as CASSLVSDSGFYEQYF.

The J gene is TRBJ1-6, the V gene TRBV28; TRBD1 matches at 7 bases. CDR3 length equals 17 residues. Germline lookup yields CDR1 MDHEN and CDR2 SYDVKM. The J segment lost 0 bases and the V segment lost 3 bases, leaving 5 bases of the junction unmatched. CDR3 DNA: TGTGCCAGCAGTTTGGTGGACAGGAGCTCCTATAATTCACCCCTCCACTTT. As protein: CASSLVDRSSYNSPLHF. Using reference TRBV28 and TRBJ1-6 for the parts outside the CDR3, the full variable domain is DVKVTQSSRYLVKRTGEKVFLECVQDMDHENMFWYRQDPGLGLRLIYFSYDVKMKEKGDIPEGYSVSREKKERFSLILESASTNQTSMYLCASSLVDRSSYNSPLHFGNGTRLTVT.

The rearrangement uses TRBV21-1 and TRBJ1-3. TRBV21-1 is annotated as a pseudogene. The CDR3 sequence is 15 residues long. The CDR3 loop reads CASSKAGYSGNTIYF. CDR3 sequence (DNA): TGTGCCAGCAGCAAAGCCGGGTACTCTGGAAACACCATATATTTT.

This chain joins TRBV29-1 and TRBJ1-2; D remains unclear. The CDR3 covers 14 residues. CDR1 is SQVTM, CDR2 ANQGSEA, per germline. V was cut by 0 bases and J by 8 bases, with 16 bases left in between. This CDR3 is CSVEDHLRVRGYTF. In DNA, the CDR3 is TGCAGCGTTGAAGATCATCTGAGGGTCCGGGGCTACACCTTC.

The chain joins TRBV19 to TRBJ1-1; TRBD1 matches 8 bases. The V and J ends lost 5 bases and 11 bases, in that order; junction bases with no gene match: 13. This CDR3 has 14 residues. The V gene's germline CDR1 is LNHDA and CDR2 SQIVND (reference sequence). CDR3 coding DNA: TGTGCCAGTAGTGTCGTCTCAGGGGGCTCGGAGGCTTTCTTT. It encodes CASSVVSGGSEAFF.

This clone has just a few counts. The chain combines TRBV4-3 with TRBJ2-1; 8 positions match TRBD2. The length of the CDR3 is 16 residues. Per the germline V gene, CDR1 is LGHNA and CDR2 is YSLEER. V dropped 4 bases and J dropped 0; count of bases not matched to a gene: 5. The CDR3 nucleotides are TGCGCCAGCAGCCGGGGAGCGGGGGACTCCTACAATGAGCAGTTCTTC. Translated, it gives CASSRGAGDSYNEQFF.

V is TRBV6-5 and J is TRBJ2-7; 11 bases line up with TRBD2. Germline V gene data show CDR1 as MNHEY and CDR2 as SVGAGI. The CDR3 covers 16 residues. V lost 0 bases and J lost 6; bases outside the gene matches: 7. CDR3 region: CASSYSILAGGLEQYF. DNA for the CDR3: TGTGCCAGCAGTTACTCGATATTAGCGGGAGGGCTCGAGCAGTACTTC.

The genes are TRBV5-5 and TRBJ2-1; D call uncertain. Trimming cost V 5 bases and J 6 bases, with 12 bases left between them. Germline V CDR1 and CDR2: SGHKS, YYEKEE (reference sequence). The CDR3 runs to 13 residues. The CDR3 here is CASSLNTRNEQFF. CDR3 sequence (DNA): TGTGCCAGCAGTTTGAATACTCGCAATGAGCAGTTCTTC.

This chain connects TRBV18 to TRBJ2-7; 7 bases agree with TRBD1. Germline-derived CDR1 and CDR2 are KGHSH and LQKENI. Trimming cost V 4 bases and J 2 bases; bases outside gene matches: 11. The CDR3 loop spans 16 amino acids. CDR3 DNA sequence: TGTGCCAGCTCACAAGAGACAGGGATTTTAGCCTACGAGCAGTACTTC. Its translation: CASSQETGILAYEQYF.

This CDR3 is CASSRTGHNTRNGYTF. The CDR3 DNA follows: TGTGCCAGCAGTCGGACAGGGCACAACACACGGAATGGCTACACCTTC. V usage is TRBV28 and J usage is TRBJ1-2; 8 bases are shared with TRBD1. In germline, CDR1 is MDHEN, CDR2 SYDVKM. The CDR3 extends over 16 amino acids. V lost 5 bases and J lost 6; bases outside the gene matches: 14.

In its sample, this clone was seen once. This chain uses TRBV25-1 with TRBJ1-3; 7 bases line up with TRBD1. From germline, CDR1 is MGHDK and CDR2 SYGVNS. Losses at the gene ends were 1 base for V and 5 bases for J; bases not matched to a gene: 8. The CDR3 consists of 16 residues. CDR3 residues: CASSELGRGSRNTIYF. Here the CDR3 DNA reads TGTGCCAGCAGTGAATTAGGCAGGGGGAGCCGAAACACCATATATTTT.

The rearrangement links TRBV10-3 to TRBJ2-1; D is unresolved. This CDR3 is 13 amino acids long. Germline CDR1 ENHRY, CDR2 SYGVKD. V was pared by 2 bases and J by 8 bases, with 10 bases between. The CDR3 protein is CAISERVPYEQFF. CDR3 nucleotides: TGTGCCATCAGTGAGCGGGTCCCTTATGAGCAGTTCTTC.

The chain is built from TRBV6-5 and TRBJ2-3; maybe TRBD2 (5 bases). The germline V gene encodes CDR1 MNHEY and CDR2 SVGAGI. V lost 7 bases and J 4 bases, leaving 6 bases between the germline ends. CDR3 size: 11 residues. CDR3 bases: TGTGCCAGCACGGGGTCAGATACGCAGTATTTT. This translates into CASTGSDTQYF.

There are a few counts of this clone. The chain carries TRBV4-3 and TRBJ2-7; 10 bases are shared with TRBD2. Germline V lookup: CDR1 LGHNA, CDR2 YSLEER. The CDR3 consists of 16 residues. V lost 0 bases, J lost 2 bases, and 4 bases stayed unmatched. The CDR3 coding sequence is TGCGCCAGCAGCCAAGAGAACCTAGCGGGAGCCTACGAGCAGTACTTC. This translates into CASSQENLAGAYEQYF.

V is TRBV5-1 and J is TRBJ1-1; 8 nucleotides line up with TRBD1. CDR3 size: 15 residues. V lost 4 bases, J lost 6 bases, and 11 bases stayed unmatched. CDR1 and CDR2 (germline): SGHRS, YFSETQ. CDR3 DNA: TGCGCCAGCAGCCTATCTTGGACAGGGCGGGCTGAAGCTTTCTTT. Protein sequence: CASSLSWTGRAEAFF. Full variable domain (rest looked up from reference TRBV5-1 and TRBJ1-1): KAGVTQTPRYLIKTRGQQVTLSCSPISGHRSVSWYQQTPGQGLQFLFEYFSETQRNKGNFPGRFSGRQFSNSRSEMNVSTLELGDSALYLCASSLSWTGRAEAFFGQGTRLTVV.

This clone is a singleton in its sample. V is TRBV5-1 and J is TRBJ2-2; the D gene is possibly TRBD1 (5 bases). This CDR3 has 19 residues. Between the trimmed V and J ends, which lost 3 bases and 0 bases, there was a span of 21 bases. Germline V gene sequence: CDR1 SGHRS, CDR2 YFSETQ. The CDR3 nucleotides are TGCGCCAGCAGCTGGCCCCCGACAGAGATAGAAACGAACACCGGGGAGCTGTTTTTT. It codes for CASSWPPTEIETNTGELFF.

The gene calls are TRBV19 and TRBJ1-4; a possible D gene is TRBD1 (5 bases). The CDR3 runs to 16 residues. Germline V gene data show CDR1 as LNHDA and CDR2 as SQIVND (reference sequence). The germline V and J ends were trimmed by 5 bases and 0 bases, with 13 bases remaining between them. The CDR3 DNA follows: TGTGCCAGTAGTCCGGGACTCACTGCAACTAATGAAAAACTGTTTTTT. Residues: CASSPGLTATNEKLFF. Full variable domain (remainder filled in from reference TRBV19 and TRBJ1-4): DGGITQSPKYLFRKEGQNVTLSCEQNLNHDAMYWYRQDPGQGLRLIYYSQIVNDFQKGDIAEGYSVSREKKESFPLTVTSAQKNPTAFYLCASSPGLTATNEKLFFGSGTQLSVL.

The chain couples TRBV30 to TRBJ1-3, with D possibly TRBD1 on 5 matching bases. The CDR3 has 13 amino acids. Germline V gene data show CDR1 as GTSNPN and CDR2 as SVGIG (reference sequence). Trimming shortened V by 0 bases and J by 7 bases, and 10 bases separated the two germline ends. The DNA of the CDR3 is TGTGCCTGGAGTGTAACGGGGGTGAACACCATATATTTT. Its protein is CAWSVTGVNTIYF.

V gene TRBV5-6 combines with J gene TRBJ2-1; the D gene is possibly TRBD2 (6 bases). Trimming removed 4 bases at V and 10 bases at J, with 18 bases between. The CDR3 runs 14 residues. From germline, CDR1 is SGHDT and CDR2 YYEEEE. The CDR3 protein is CASSSGGTAGEQFF. CDR3 coding DNA: TGTGCCAGCAGCAGCGGAGGGACCGCGGGGGAGCAGTTCTTC.

The chain links TRBV19 to TRBJ1-1; D remains unclear. The CDR3 has 11 residues. CDR1 and CDR2 (germline): LNHDA, SQIVND (reference sequence). Trimming took off 7 bases at V and 0 bases at J, with 3 bases between the two ends. CDR3 in amino acids: CASTVNTEAFF. The CDR3, as DNA: TGTGCCAGTACGGTGAACACTGAAGCTTTCTTT.

The chain links TRBV15 to TRBJ1-3; D call uncertain. The germline gives CDR1 LNHNV, CDR2 YYDKDF (reference sequence). The V end was cut by 0 bases, the J end by 8 bases, with 17 bases between. The CDR3 consists of 16 residues. The CDR3 here is CATSRDRWEGSDTIYF. CDR3 DNA sequence: TGTGCCACCAGCAGAGATCGATGGGAGGGAAGCGACACCATATATTTT.

The chain links TRBV9 to TRBJ1-5, with D unclear. Trimming left V 0 bases short and J 6 bases short, with 7 bases between. The CDR3 contains 13 residues. Germline CDR1 reads SGDLS; CDR2 reads YYNGEE. CDR3 residues: CASSVDGSQPQHF. The CDR3 DNA is TGTGCCAGCAGCGTAGACGGGTCTCAGCCCCAGCATTTT. The entire variable domain, with the rest obtained from reference TRBV9 and TRBJ1-5, is as follows: DSGVTQTPKHLITATGQRVTLRCSPRSGDLSVYWYQQSLDQGLQFLIQYYNGEERAKGNILERFSAQQFPDLHSELNLSSLELGDSALYFCASSVDGSQPQHFGDGTRLSIL.

V and J are TRBV12-3 or TRBV12-4 and TRBJ1-1, with D hard to call. Trimming shortened V by 3 bases and J by 4 bases, and 6 bases separated the two germline ends. The CDR3 runs 12 residues. The CDR3: CASSFSRTEAFF. For the CDR3, the DNA is TGTGCCAGCAGTTTTTCCCGCACTGAAGCTTTCTTT.